This note documents a single TCR beta chain sequence. The target antigen is unknown. The entry originates in a study of radiation and T cells in renal cell carcinoma. Study background: Nephrectomy followed 15 Gy stereotactic body radiation by 4 weeks. Study-level points and caveats: Pretreatment tumor biopsies were lacking, so baseline clonotypes are unknown. From baseline, blood top tumor clonotypes peaked at 2 weeks post-radiation.

Time point: baseline pretreatment blood. The treatment denotes: 15 Gy SBRT to primary tumor, nephrectomy 4 weeks later. The tumor was a clear cell renal cell carcinoma. Clones were sequenced by immunoSEQ multiplex PCR, and TCRdb holds only the in-frame ones, with some missing. In the table there are approximately 110,000 clones, approximately 80% of which are singletons. The source of this sequence is a woman aged 60 to 75 with renal cell carcinoma. The sequencing here drew on blood, taken from a patient whose treatment included radiotherapy and nephrectomy.

The CDR3 loop reads CASSLDASRPEGEQFF. The CDR3 coding sequence is TGTGCCAGCAGCTTGGACGCTAGCCGCCCCGAAGGGGAGCAGTTCTTC. The chain couples TRBV5-4 to TRBJ2-1, with D tentatively TRBD2 (5 bases). The germline V gene encodes CDR1 SGHNT and CDR2 YYREEE (reference sequence). The germline V and J ends were trimmed by 0 bases and 10 bases, with 20 bases remaining between them. There are 16 residues in the CDR3.